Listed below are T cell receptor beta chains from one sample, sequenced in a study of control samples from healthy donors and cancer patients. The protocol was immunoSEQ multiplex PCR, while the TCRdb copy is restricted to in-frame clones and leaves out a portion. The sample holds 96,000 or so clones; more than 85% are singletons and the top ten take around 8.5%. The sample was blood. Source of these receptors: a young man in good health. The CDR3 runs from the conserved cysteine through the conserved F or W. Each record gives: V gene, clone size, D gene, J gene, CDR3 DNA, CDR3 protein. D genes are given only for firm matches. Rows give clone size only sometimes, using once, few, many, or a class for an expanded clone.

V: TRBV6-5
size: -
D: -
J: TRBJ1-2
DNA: TGTGCCAGCAGCGACGCCCCTCCAGAGGTTGGCTACACCTTC
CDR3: CASSDAPPEVGYTF

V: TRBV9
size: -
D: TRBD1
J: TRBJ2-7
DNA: TGTGCCAGCAGCCAAACGACAGGGTTAGTCAACGAGCAGTACTTC
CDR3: CASSQTTGLVNEQYF

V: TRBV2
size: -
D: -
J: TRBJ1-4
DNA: TGTGCCAGCAGGGAATCTGCAGCTAATGAAAAACTGTTTTTT
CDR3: CASRESAANEKLFF

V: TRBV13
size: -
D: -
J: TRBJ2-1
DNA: TGTGCCAGCAGCTCGGACAGACTAGACAATGAGCAGTTCTTC
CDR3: CASSSDRLDNEQFF

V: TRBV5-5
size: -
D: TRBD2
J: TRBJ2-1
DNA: TGTGCCAGCAGCTTAAATAGCGGGAGGCGCTCCTACAATGAGCAGTTCTTC
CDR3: CASSLNSGRRSYNEQFF

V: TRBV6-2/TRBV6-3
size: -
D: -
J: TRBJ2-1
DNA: TGTGCCAGCAGTTACGTGCCTTCCTACAATGAGCAGTTCTTC
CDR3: CASSYVPSYNEQFF

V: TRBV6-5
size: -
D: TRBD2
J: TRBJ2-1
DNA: TGTGCCAGCAGCCACGGGACTAGACACAATGAGCAGTTCTTC
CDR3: CASSHGTRHNEQFF

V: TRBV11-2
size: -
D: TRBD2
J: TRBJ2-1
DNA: TGTGCCAGCAGTTTCACTAGCGGGGGTGTCTACAATGAGCAGTTCTTC
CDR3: CASSFTSGGVYNEQFF

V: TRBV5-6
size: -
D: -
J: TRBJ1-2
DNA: TGTGCCAGCAGCTTACAGGCAGCTAACTATGGCTACACCTTC
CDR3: CASSLQAANYGYTF

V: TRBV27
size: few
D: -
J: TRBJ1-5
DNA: TGTGCCAGCAGCCCCTATATCGAATCCAGACATGGGCAGCCCCAGCATTTT
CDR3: CASSPYIESRHGQPQHF

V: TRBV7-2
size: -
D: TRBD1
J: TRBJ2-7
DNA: TGTGCCAGCAGCTCCCTGACAGGGGATCGGCAGTACTTC
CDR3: CASSSLTGDRQYF

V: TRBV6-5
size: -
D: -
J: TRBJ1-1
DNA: TGTGCCAGCAGTTACTCGGCTAGGTTTACTGAAGCTTTCTTT
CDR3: CASSYSARFTEAFF

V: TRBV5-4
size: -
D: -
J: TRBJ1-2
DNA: TGTGCCAGCAGCCTAGGGGACAATCGCTACACCTTC
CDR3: CASSLGDNRYTF

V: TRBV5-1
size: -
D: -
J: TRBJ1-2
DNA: TGCGCCAGCAGCCCCAAGGGGGGGGGCTACACCTTC
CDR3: CASSPKGGGYTF

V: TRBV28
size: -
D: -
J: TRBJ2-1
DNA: TGTGCCAGCAGTTCTCATTCAGGTACGAACAATGAGCAGTTCTTC
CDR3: CASSSHSGTNNEQFF

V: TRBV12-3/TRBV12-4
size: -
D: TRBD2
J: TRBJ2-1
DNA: TGTGCCAGCAGTATAGCGGGGCACAATGAGCAGTTCTTC
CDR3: CASSIAGHNEQFF

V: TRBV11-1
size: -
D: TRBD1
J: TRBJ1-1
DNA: TGTGCCAGCAGCTTCGACAGGGTGAACACTGAAGCTTTCTTT
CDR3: CASSFDRVNTEAFF

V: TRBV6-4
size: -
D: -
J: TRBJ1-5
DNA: TGTGCCAGCAGTGCCGAACCTAGGACCGATCTATCCGATCAGCCCCAGCATTTT
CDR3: CASSAEPRTDLSDQPQHF

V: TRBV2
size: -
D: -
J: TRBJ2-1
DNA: TGTGCCAGCAGTGATTGGCCATACAATGAGCAGTTCTTC
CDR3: CASSDWPYNEQFF

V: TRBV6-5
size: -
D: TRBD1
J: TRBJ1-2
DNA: TGTGCCAGCAGTTACCAGGGGGTGGCTAATGGCTACACCTTC
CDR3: CASSYQGVANGYTF

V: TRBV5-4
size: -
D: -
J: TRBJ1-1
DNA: TGTGCCAGCAGTACGGATTCGACGTCGGCTTTCTTT
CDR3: CASSTDSTSAFF

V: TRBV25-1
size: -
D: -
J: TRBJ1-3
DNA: TGTGCCAGCAGTGAATCAGTAGGACGCAAGAGCTCTGGAAACACCATATATTTT
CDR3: CASSESVGRKSSGNTIYF

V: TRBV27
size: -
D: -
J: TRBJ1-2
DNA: TGTGCCAGCAGTTTATCGCCAAGAAACTATGGCTACACCTTC
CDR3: CASSLSPRNYGYTF

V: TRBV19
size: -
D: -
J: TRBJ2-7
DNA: TGTGCCAGTAGTATAACATCGGGACGCACCTACGAGCAGTACTTC
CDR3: CASSITSGRTYEQYF

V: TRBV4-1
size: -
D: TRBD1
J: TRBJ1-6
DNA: TGCGCCAGCAGCCAAGGGACAGGGGGTAGCCTCCTCCACTTT
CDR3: CASSQGTGGSLLHF

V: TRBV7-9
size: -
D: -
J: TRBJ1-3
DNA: TGTGCCAGCAGCTTAGGACCCGGAAACACCATATATTTT
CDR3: CASSLGPGNTIYF

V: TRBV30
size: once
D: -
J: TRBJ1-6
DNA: TGTGCCTGGAGTGGACGGGGGGCTAATTCACCCCTCCACTTT
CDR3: CAWSGRGANSPLHF

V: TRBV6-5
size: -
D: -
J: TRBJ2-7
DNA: TGTGCCAGCAGTTACTTCGGGGGGCGCCCCGACGAGCAGTACTTC
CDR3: CASSYFGGRPDEQYF

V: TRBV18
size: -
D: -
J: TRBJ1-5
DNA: TGTGCCAGCTCCCAATACAATCAGCCCCAGCATTTT
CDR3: CASSQYNQPQHF

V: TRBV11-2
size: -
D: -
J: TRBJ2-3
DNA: TGTGCCAGCAGCTCTGACGGCCATAGCACAGATACGCAGTATTTT
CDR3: CASSSDGHSTDTQYF

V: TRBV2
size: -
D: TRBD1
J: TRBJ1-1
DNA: TGTGCCAGCAGTGTTTCCTTGACAGGGGAAGCTTTCTTT
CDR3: CASSVSLTGEAFF

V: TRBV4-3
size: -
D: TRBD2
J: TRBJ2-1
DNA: TGCGCCAGCAGCCAAGGGGTTGCTAGCGGGAGGTCCTACAATGAGCAGTTCTTC
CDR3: CASSQGVASGRSYNEQFF

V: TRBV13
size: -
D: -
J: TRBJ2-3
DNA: TGTGCCAGCAGCGTGGTCGCGGATGCCACAGATACGCAGTATTTT
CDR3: CASSVVADATDTQYF